Here is one T cell receptor beta chain with its context. Its specificity is not known. Primed by a sample-barcoded 5' primer and a J-beta primer mix, a second PCR proceeded for about 6 to 11 cycles. TCRdb re-analysed the 5' RACE reads in MiXCR, keeping a single row per CDR3 protein. Of about 1.4 million distinct CDR3 sequences listed, approximately 60% are singletons. The data stem from a study of blood T cells in healthy people across ages. Study results and caveats: Relative to aged donors, long-lived donors carried more naive CD4+ cells and displayed higher diversity.

The receptor comes from a man younger than 35 in good health. Sequencing input: blood.

The CDR3 loop is CASSFILLPRSPLHF. CDR3 DNA: TGTGCCAGCAGTTTTATCTTACTGCCCAGGTCACCCCTCCACTTT. The V call is TRBV27, the J call TRBJ1-6; D remains unclear. The V end was cut by 3 bases, the J end by 10 bases, with 16 bases between. Germline V gives CDR1 MNHEY, CDR2 SMNVEV (reference sequence). This CDR3 region has 15 residues.